The 27 T cell receptor beta chains presented below share a single source sample, sequenced in a study of beta chain features in type 1 diabetes. Whole-study results and caveats: Among all four CD4+ subsets, Type 1 diabetes patients had TCRB CDR3s that were moderately but significantly shorter.

Their target antigens are unknown. The study reverse transcribed the entire isolated RNA, so it sequenced expressed TCRB transcripts. Measured with immunoSEQ multiplex PCR; TCRdb has only the in-frame clones, and not every one. Of about 660,000 clones listed, about an eighth are singletons. Sequencing input: naive CD4+ T cells from blood. All receptors come from a young man with type 1 diabetes.

This clone was detected a few times. This chain joins TRBV7-2 and TRBJ2-7, with TRBD1 as a possible D gene (8 bases). Germline lookup yields CDR1 SGHTA and CDR2 FQGNSA. Trimming left V 5 bases short and J 1 base short, with 12 bases between. This CDR3 has 14 residues. In DNA, the CDR3 is TGTGCCAGCAGCGGACAGGGAGGGTCCTACGAGCAGTACTTC. It encodes CASSGQGGSYEQYF.

There are a few counts of this clone. The V call is TRBV4-2, the J call TRBJ1-2; D may be TRBD1 (5 bases). V was trimmed by 0 bases and J by 0 bases, leaving 14 bases between them. Germline loops: CDR1 LGHNA, CDR2 YNFKEQ. The CDR3 has 17 residues. CDR3 sequence (DNA): TGTGCCAGCAGCCAAGAGACCAACAGGATTACTAACTATGGCTACACCTTC. The encoded protein is CASSQETNRITNYGYTF.

The chain couples TRBV30 to TRBJ1-5; tentative D call: TRBD1 (6 bases). The CDR3 length is 16 residues. Germline CDR1 GTSNPN, CDR2 SVGIG (reference sequence). Trimming pared 2 bases from V and 4 bases from J, leaving 18 bases between. In DNA, the CDR3 is TGTGCCTGGAGTTCCTACGGACAGCCTCTAAATCAGCCCCAGCATTTT. Translation: CAWSSYGQPLNQPQHF.

The chain combines TRBV6-5 with TRBJ1-1, with D possibly being TRBD1 (5 bases). Germline CDR1 is MNHEY and CDR2 is SVGAGI. Trimming took off 4 bases at V and 1 base at J, with 13 bases between the two ends. This CDR3 comprises 15 residues. CDR3 DNA: TGTGCCAGCAGTTCCCTGGGCGGGGGGAACACTGAAGCTTTCTTT. Translation: CASSSLGGGNTEAFF.

The chain couples TRBV28 to TRBJ2-7, with D possibly being TRBD1 or TRBD2 (6 bases each). V shed 6 bases and J shed 3 bases, with 15 bases lying between them. The CDR3 sequence is 14 residues long. From germline, CDR1 is MDHEN and CDR2 SYDVKM. The DNA for the CDR3 is TGTGCCAGCAGGAAGGGGGGCGAAAACTACGAGCAGTACTTC. This translates into CASRKGGENYEQYF.

This clone was detected a few times. The chain links TRBV2 to TRBJ1-4; 7 bases are shared with TRBD1. The J segment lost 4 bases and the V segment lost 4 bases, leaving 3 bases of the junction unmatched. Germline V CDR1 and CDR2: SNHLY, FYNNEI. This CDR3 has 14 amino acids. The CDR3 reads CASSVGTDNEKLFF. DNA of the CDR3: TGTGCCAGCAGTGTTGGGACAGATAATGAAAAACTGTTTTTT. Full variable domain (remainder filled in from reference TRBV2 and TRBJ1-4): EPEVTQTPSHQVTQMGQEVILRCVPISNHLYFYWYRQILGQKVEFLVSFYNNEISEKSEIFDDQFSVERPDGSNFTLKIRSTKLEDSAMYFCASSVGTDNEKLFFGSGTQLSVL.

This clone was found a few times. The V gene is TRBV5-1, the J gene TRBJ2-7; D is uncertain. The V and J ends lost 4 bases and 2 bases respectively, with 10 bases between them. The germline CDR1 and CDR2 sequences are SGHRS and YFSETQ. This CDR3 region has 13 residues. The CDR3 nucleotides read TGCGCCAGCAGCCTGACTGAGACCTACGAGCAGTACTTC. It is translated as CASSLTETYEQYF.

There are a few counts of this clone. The chain carries TRBV7-2 and TRBJ1-2; D uncertain. The germline V gene encodes CDR1 SGHTA and CDR2 FQGNSA. The ends were cut back, 7 bases at V and 8 bases at J, with 20 bases in the middle. The CDR3 spans 14 residues. CDR3 DNA: TGTGCCAGCATCGACCAGGCCAAAGGAGGGGGCTACACCTTC. Protein: CASIDQAKGGGYTF. The entire variable domain, with the rest obtained from reference TRBV7-2 and TRBJ1-2, is as follows: GAGVSQSPSNKVTEKGKDVELRCDPISGHTALYWYRQSLGQGLEFLIYFQGNSAPDKSGLPSDRFSAERTGGSVSTLTIQRTQQEDSAVYLCASIDQAKGGGYTFGSGTRLTVV.

J is TRBJ2-7 and V is TRBV30; 8 nucleotides match TRBD1. The CDR3 consists of 17 residues. The V and J ends lost 2 bases and 9 bases, in that order; junction bases with no gene match: 21. Per germline, CDR1 GTSNPN and CDR2 SVGIG (reference sequence). The CDR3 reads CAWSRSRTGRNPFPQYF. DNA for the CDR3: TGTGCCTGGAGTCGATCCCGGACAGGGAGGAACCCATTTCCGCAGTACTTC.

This chain connects TRBV29-1 to TRBJ2-5; the D is unclear. The CDR3 contains 13 residues. Germline CDR1 is SQVTM and CDR2 is ANQGSEA. Trimming took off 2 bases at V and 5 bases at J, with 12 bases between the two ends. In nucleotides, the CDR3 is TGCAGCGTTGAAAAACAGCGTTCTGAGACCCAGTACTTC. Protein product: CSVEKQRSETQYF.

This clone was seen more than once but under ten times. The chain links TRBV2 to TRBJ2-1; 9 bases match TRBD2. CDR1 and CDR2 (germline): SNHLY, FYNNEI. CDR3 length equals 14 residues. The J segment lost 9 bases and the V segment lost 10 bases, leaving 13 bases of the junction unmatched. As DNA, the CDR3 is TGTGCCACCCGGAGTAGCGGGAGAGGCGGTGAGCAGTTCTTC. Its protein is CATRSSGRGGEQFF.

The chain recombines TRBV4-1 with TRBJ1-1, with D tentatively TRBD1 (6 bases). CDR1 MGHRA and CDR2 YSYEKL come from the germline V gene. The CDR3 has 17 residues. V was pared by 1 base and J by 0 bases, with 15 bases between. The CDR3 loop reads CASSQVGGRVMNTEAFF. The CDR3 DNA reads TGCGCCAGCAGCCAAGTGGGGGGCAGGGTTATGAACACTGAAGCTTTCTTT.

J is TRBJ2-2 and V is TRBV28; weak D call: TRBD2 (5 bases). This CDR3 comprises 15 residues. The germline V gene has CDR1 MDHEN and CDR2 SYDVKM. The V end lost 3 bases, the J end lost 5 bases, and 13 bases lay between the germline ends. CDR3 amino acids: CASSLARTGTGELFF. CDR3 DNA sequence: TGTGCCAGCAGTTTGGCACGTACGGGGACCGGGGAGCTGTTTTTT.

The chain links TRBV7-2 to TRBJ1-6, with 7 bases that match TRBD1. V trimming: 7 bases; J trimming: 3 bases; junction bases outside the gene matches: 9. Germline-derived CDR1 and CDR2 are SGHTA and FQGNSA. The CDR3 is 16 amino acids. The CDR3 sequence: CASNGDRGVYNSPLHF. As DNA, the CDR3 is TGTGCCAGCAACGGGGACAGAGGGGTCTATAATTCACCCCTCCACTTT.

V gene TRBV6-4 combines with J gene TRBJ2-2, with unresolved D. The CDR3 loop spans 16 amino acids. Per germline, CDR1 MRHNA and CDR2 SNTAGT. The V end was cut by 6 bases, the J end by 1 base, with 15 bases between. As DNA, the CDR3 is TGTGCCAGCAGCGCCCAGGTCTCGCAGAACACCGGGGAGCTGTTTTTT. It translates to CASSAQVSQNTGELFF.

The chain recombines TRBV9 with TRBJ2-1; no reliable D call. Germline CDR1 is SGDLS and CDR2 is YYNGEE. V lost 7 bases, J lost 0 bases, and 8 bases lay in between. The CDR3 spans 13 residues. The CDR3 DNA is TGTGCCAGCTCTTATGGCTCCTACAATGAGCAGTTCTTC. This sequence encodes CASSYGSYNEQFF.

The chain is built from TRBV15 and TRBJ2-7; TRBD2 agrees at 8 bases. This CDR3 has 11 amino acids. The J segment lost 6 bases and the V segment lost 5 bases, leaving 0 bases of the junction unmatched. Germline CDR1 and CDR2: LNHNV and YYDKDF (reference sequence). CDR3 sequence (DNA): TGTGCCACCAGCCGGGGGGGCGAGCAGTACTTC. Translated: CATSRGGEQYF.

On this clone: Relative to the germline gene, one junction end is altered; a read error may explain this. The J gene is TRBJ2-1, the V gene TRBV5-6, with D tentatively TRBD1 or TRBD2 (5 bases each). The CDR3 has 13 amino acids. From germline, CDR1 is SGHDT and CDR2 YYEEEE. The CDR3: CASSWDGNNEQLF. CDR3 in DNA: TGTGCCAGCAGCTGGGACGGTAACAATGAGCAGCTCTTC.

The chain has TRBV30 and TRBJ2-1; D may match TRBD1 or TRBD2 (5 bases each). The CDR3 spans 16 residues. The germline CDR1 and CDR2 sequences are GTSNPN and SVGIG (reference sequence). Trimming removed 4 bases from V and 5 bases from J, with 21 bases in between. In DNA, the CDR3 is TGTGCCTGGATACCTCGTTGGGGGACCCCCCACAATGAGCAGTTCTTC. Protein sequence: CAWIPRWGTPHNEQFF. Filled out from reference TRBV30 and TRBJ2-1, the complete variable domain reads SQTIHQWPATLVQPVGSPLSLECTVEGTSNPNLYWYRQAAGRGLQLLFYSVGIGQISSEVPQNLSASRPQDRQFILSSKKLLLSDSGFYLCAWIPRWGTPHNEQFFGPGTRLTVL.

V is TRBV10-3 and J is TRBJ2-1; 7 bases line up with TRBD2. This CDR3 has 15 residues. Trimming took 3 bases from V and 7 from J; bases not matched to a gene: 9. Germline-derived CDR1 and CDR2 are ENHRY and SYGVKD. The CDR3 protein is CAISDGLAGHNEQFF. In DNA form, the CDR3 reads TGTGCCATCAGTGATGGCTTAGCGGGTCATAATGAGCAGTTCTTC.

This clone was seen a few times. The gene calls are TRBV29-1 and TRBJ1-2, with 8 nucleotides matching TRBD1. Looked up from germline, CDR1 is SQVTM and CDR2 is ANQGSEA. The CDR3 consists of 13 residues. V dropped 6 bases and J dropped 5; count of bases not matched to a gene: 8. CDR3 bases: TGCAGCGTCCTGACAGGGGAAGGGTATGGCTACACCTTC. It translates to CSVLTGEGYGYTF. The whole variable domain, remainder taken from reference TRBV29-1 and TRBJ1-2, is SAVISQKPSRDICQRGTSLTIQCQVDSQVTMMFWYRQQPGQSLTLIATANQGSEATYESGFVIDKFPISRPNLTFSTLTVSNMSPEDSSIYLCSVLTGEGYGYTFGSGTRLTVV.

This clone was counted between two and nine times. The gene calls are TRBV7-2 and TRBJ1-1; D is possibly TRBD1 (5 bases). The V end lost 1 base, the J end lost 4 bases, and 10 bases lay between the germline ends. The CDR3 length is 14 residues. CDR1 is SGHTA, CDR2 FQGNSA, per germline. CDR3: CASSLGSRGTEAFF. The CDR3 region has the DNA TGTGCCAGCAGCTTAGGGAGTAGGGGCACTGAAGCTTTCTTT.

The rearrangement joins TRBV7-2 to TRBJ1-1, with a tentative D call TRBD1 (5 bases). Per the germline V gene, CDR1 is SGHTA and CDR2 is FQGNSA. CDR3 size: 13 residues. Trimming removed 5 bases at V and 4 bases at J, with 11 bases between. Here the CDR3 DNA reads TGTGCCAGCAGCCTAGGACACCTCACTGAAGCTTTCTTT. It translates to CASSLGHLTEAFF.

CDR3 nucleotide sequence: TGTGCCAGCTCACCACAACTAGCGGAACAAGAGACCCAGTACTTC. As protein: CASSPQLAEQETQYF. The rearrangement joins TRBV18 to TRBJ2-5; TRBD2 aligns across 8 bases. Germline-derived CDR1 and CDR2 are KGHSH and LQKENI. The CDR3 runs to 15 residues. V shed 1 base and J 2 bases; nucleotides not matched to a gene: 3.

CDR3 loop: CASSHPPRGGEAFF. CDR3 nucleotide sequence: TGCGCCAGCAGCCACCCCCCCAGAGGGGGTGAAGCTTTCTTT. The chain recombines TRBV4-1 with TRBJ1-1; TRBD1 is a possible D gene (6 bases). This CDR3 is built from 14 residues. Trimming cost V 3 bases and J 7 bases, with 15 bases left between them. Germline-derived CDR1 and CDR2 are MGHRA and YSYEKL.

As to this clone: In the same sample, other DNA sequences code for this CDR3. The rearrangement links TRBV18 to TRBJ2-5, with 10 bases identical to TRBD2. The germline gives CDR1 KGHSH, CDR2 LQKENI. The V segment lost 4 bases and the J segment 1 base; nucleotides outside the gene matches: 3. The CDR3 totals 15 residues. The CDR3 sequence: CASSLAGGPQETQYF. The CDR3 DNA is TGTGCCAGCTCACTAGCGGGAGGCCCCCAAGAGACCCAGTACTTC.

The V gene is TRBV30, the J gene TRBJ1-1, with D uncertain. The CDR3 covers 12 residues. The V end was cut by 4 bases, the J end by 9 bases, with 15 bases between. The germline V gene encodes CDR1 GTSNPN and CDR2 SVGIG (reference sequence). The CDR3 region has the DNA TGTGCCTGGACCCCCCCTGCTCCCCAAGCTTTCTTT. Encoded protein: CAWTPPAPQAFF. The full variable domain, in which reference TRBV30 and TRBJ1-1 provide the parts outside the CDR3, is SQTIHQWPATLVQPVGSPLSLECTVEGTSNPNLYWYRQAAGRGLQLLFYSVGIGQISSEVPQNLSASRPQDRQFILSSKKLLLSDSGFYLCAWTPPAPQAFFGQGTRLTVV.